Listed below are T cell receptor beta chains from one sample, sequenced in a study of shared clonotypes between healthy human individuals. Sequencing was performed with immunoSEQ multiplex PCR; in TCRdb, only in-frame clones are kept and a portion is missing. The sample gives some 2,000,000 clones, 90% to 97% of which show up once; over 0.1% is in the top ten. The sequenced material came from naive CD4+ T cells sorted from blood. These receptors were obtained from a man aged 18 to 35 in good health. Each CDR3 is given with its conserved first and last residue. The order of the fields is clone size, V gene, J gene, D gene, CDR3 protein, CDR3 DNA. The D gene is left open where the match is weak. Only some rows state a clone size, as once, few, many or a class for expanded clones.

once	TRBV7-9	TRBJ2-1	TRBD2	CASSLSGGASNEQFF	TGTGCCAGCAGCTTGAGCGGGGGGGCCAGTAATGAGCAGTTCTTC
-	TRBV2	TRBJ2-2	TRBD2	CASSGGLAGGHTGELFF	TGTGCCAGCAGTGGAGGACTAGCGGGAGGACACACCGGGGAGCTGTTTTTT
-	TRBV19	TRBJ2-5	TRBD2	CASSPQGAGGFQETQYF	TGTGCCAGTAGCCCACAAGGAGCGGGAGGGTTCCAAGAGACCCAGTACTTC
-	TRBV28	TRBJ1-1	-	CATNGGNTEAFF	TGTGCCACCAACGGGGGGAACACTGAAGCTTTCTTT
-	TRBV2	TRBJ1-1	-	CASSEAGGAFF	TGTGCCAGCAGTGAAGCGGGGGGAGCTTTCTTT
-	TRBV7-2	TRBJ2-7	TRBD2	CASSLDWTSGRVEQYF	TGTGCCAGCAGCTTGGACTGGACTAGCGGCCGGGTGGAGCAGTACTTC
-	TRBV19	TRBJ1-1	TRBD1	CATQGAGGTEAFF	TGTGCCACCCAGGGGGCGGGAGGCACTGAAGCTTTCTTT
-	TRBV19	TRBJ2-3	-	CASRGQGTDTQYF	TGTGCCAGTAGGGGGCAGGGAACAGATACGCAGTATTTT
once	TRBV10-1	TRBJ1-1	-	CASRVQGMNTEAFF	TGCGCCAGCAGGGTACAGGGAATGAACACTGAAGCTTTCTTT
-	TRBV6-6	TRBJ1-6	-	CASSDRALNSPLHF	TGTGCCAGCAGTGACCGGGCCCTCAATTCACCCCTCCACTTT
-	TRBV19	TRBJ1-2	-	CASRKTGGSEGYTF	TGTGCCAGTAGAAAGACGGGGGGCTCGGAGGGCTACACCTTC
-	TRBV4-2	TRBJ2-1	-	CASSQDAGVNEQFF	TGTGCCAGCAGCCAAGACGCAGGGGTCAATGAGCAGTTCTTC